This TCR beta chain was sequenced for a study of blood T cell repertoires in COVID-19 (dated by TCRdb to 2019 to 2021). About the study as a whole: The collaborator samples originated in the United States, Italy and Spain and spanned the acute and convalescent phases of COVID-19. The prospective study material was composed of cDNA or gDNA derived from T cells, B-cell-depleted T cells, or PBMCs. Sample metadata almost always included a de-identified subject ID, COVID-19 status, age in years and sex. The repertoires were released in a freely available public database intended as a resource for research on the immune response to SARS-CoV-2. The samples were drawn from two sources: the first 160 participants of the ongoing ImmuneRACE study, and over 950 subjects contributed by 6 global collaborators. Subjects who had been exposed to COVID-19, were actively infected with it, or had recovered from it provided the deeply sampled blood TCRbeta repertoires that made up the dataset. Where available, HLA class I and class II types were obtained from metadata supplied by the sample provider rather than from assay-based typing. Results the study describes overall, beyond this receptor: How much clinical and demographic metadata was included differed by source and by participant, and the metadata was provided uncurated.

TCRbeta CDR3 regions were amplified from genomic DNA by means of the immunoSEQ Assay, a bias-controlled multiplex PCR. The original pipeline was this. The number of nucleated cells in each sample was estimated by amplification of reference gene primers within the assay. Sequence reads were collapsed and filtered to measure the absolute abundance of every unique TCRbeta CDR3 rearrangement. For each sample, productive Simpson clonality was calculated as the square root of Simpson's diversity index over productive rearrangements. The clones in this table, taken by TCRdb from immuneACCESS, are in-frame only. Not every clone is retained; where verified, under half of the shortfall comes from an unresolved V gene, and the cause of the rest is unknown. Clonal size and the V and J genes are those of that table, whereas D and trimming came from the DNA. Here the sample has 300,000 to 450,000 clones; 89% occur a single time. The ten largest account for about 3% of the sample.

To note about this clone: Its antigen remains unidentified. Per-nucleotide qualities are absent, and no much larger clonotype sits a single base away.

The CDR3 holds 13 amino acids from the cysteine to the phenylalanine. Left in the record is the CDR3 DNA by itself, 39 bases read in frame from the first base. The germline V gene supplies CDR1 MNHEY and CDR2 SVGAGI. From V the trimming removes 6 bases and from J it removes 5 bases, while the gene matches leave 7 bases of the junction unaccounted for. At one collaborating source in Seattle, patients were enrolled during active infection and were followed longitudinally through the course of disease. Each collaborating institution followed its own protocols to collect whole blood in K2EDTA tubes. For TCRbeta analysis, collaborator samples were shipped as frozen whole blood, as isolated PBMCs, or as DNA extracted from either sample type.

Rearrangement joined TRBV6-5 to TRBJ2-7, and 7 bases in between align with TRBD2. The sample taken for sequencing was peripheral blood. The sequence was obtained from a woman younger than 45 with COVID-19, enrolled during active disease. The CDR3 amino acid sequence is: CASRASGGHEQYF. The sequence in DNA is TGTGCCAGCAGGGCTAGCGGTGGCCACGAGCAGTACTTC.